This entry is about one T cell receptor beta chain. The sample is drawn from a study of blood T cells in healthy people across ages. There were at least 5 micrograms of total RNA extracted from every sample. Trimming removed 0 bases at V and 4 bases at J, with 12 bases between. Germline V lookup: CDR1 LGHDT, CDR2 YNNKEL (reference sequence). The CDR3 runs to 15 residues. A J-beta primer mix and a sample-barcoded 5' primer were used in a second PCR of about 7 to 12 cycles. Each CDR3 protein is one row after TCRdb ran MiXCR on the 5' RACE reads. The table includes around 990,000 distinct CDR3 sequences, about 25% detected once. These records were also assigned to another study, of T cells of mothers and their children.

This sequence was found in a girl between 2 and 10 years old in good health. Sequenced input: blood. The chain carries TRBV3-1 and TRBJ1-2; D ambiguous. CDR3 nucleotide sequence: TGTGCCAGCAGCCAAGACCCAGACGTGGGCTATGGCTACACCTTC. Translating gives CASSQDPDVGYGYTF. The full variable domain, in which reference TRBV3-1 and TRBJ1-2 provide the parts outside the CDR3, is DTAVSQTPKYLVTQMGNDKSIKCEQNLGHDTMYWYKQDSKKFLKIMFSYNNKELIINETVPNRFSPKSPDKAHLNLHINSLELGDSAVYFCASSQDPDVGYGYTFGSGTRLTVV.